This T cell receptor beta chain was obtained from a study of identical twins (TCRdb year 2016). Regarding the study in general: To test whether fetal clonotypes persist, this study deep-sequenced TCR alpha and beta repertoires from monozygotic twins, from unrelated adults of various ages, and from cord blood. Replicate twin experiments were performed at different times using different library preparation protocols to rule out contamination. On the study overall, not on this receptor specifically: Abundant cord blood beta clonotypes carried fewer insertions; young adult naive repertoires showed a weaker similar trend, while memory repertoires showed none. Compared with coincidental sharing between unrelated individuals, out-of-frame TCR alpha sequences shared between twins showed an excess of sequences with low generation probability. In beta out-of-frame sequences, excess twin sharing was weaker, because having fewer shared sequences lowered the signal-to-noise ratio. Invariant T cells such as MAIT and iNKT could partly confound zero-insertion analyses, although diverse VJ usage argued against such confounding for most clonotypes. In monozygotic twins, recombination models systematically underestimated out-of-frame TCR alpha sharing, but the models matched the sharing seen between unrelated individuals. Conclusions relied on cross-sectional statistical analysis, since the same donors could not be followed over many years.

Every donor in the study was a healthy Caucasian. The twin cohort comprised three pairs of female monozygotic twins, all aged roughly 18 to 30 years. The RNA used for TCR libraries was isolated from peripheral blood mononuclear cells. Library construction relied on 5' RACE. The run used an Illumina HiSeq 2000. A universal primer binding site was added through template switching, and the final cDNA carried a unique molecular identifier so that TCR cDNA molecules could be counted accurately. Specific primers in the conserved constant-segment region were used to synthesize first-strand cDNA for TCR alpha and beta chains. Each cDNA library was double barcoded, with a SMART-Mk sample barcode plus Illumina barcodes, to control for contamination. Two successive PCR steps introduced TruSeq adapter sequences along with Illumina sample barcodes. The Illumina HiSeq platform was used with custom primers to sequence TCR alpha and beta cDNA libraries. The authors' pipeline ran thus. Raw reads were processed with MiGEC to extract unique molecular identifiers, and MiXCR was used to determine CDR3 positions. For each individual, recombination models were inferred using an EM algorithm with the repgenHMM and IGoR tools. Shared clonotypes were analyzed with the tcR package in R, and sharing was normalized by the product of cloneset sizes. To study raw recombination free of thymic and clonal selection effects, out-of-frame nonproductive sequences were analyzed. TCRdb handled the public reads itself, with Q25 trimming in fastp and clone calling in MiXCR, and kept productive beta chains. When rows share a CDR3 protein, they turn into one entry using the most common DNA and genes. The V and J calls were not made by the authors but by TCRdb's processing. The sample table holds about 890,000 distinct CDR3 sequences, of which around 12% were seen once. The ten largest account for roughly 1.6% of the sample.

The germline V and J ends show losses of 4 bases and 11 bases respectively, and no gene match explains 3 bases of the junction. The CDR3 contains 12 residues, cysteine and phenylalanine counted. CDR3 DNA only is kept here, 36 bases in frame from base 1. The germline V gene supplies CDR1 MDHEN and CDR2 SYDVKM. In its sample, this clonotype was seen a few times. Its recognized antigen is unknown. The input lacks base qualities; no much larger clone sits a single base away. These sequences were also reported in another study, on yellow fever vaccine responses in identical twins. From the second report: According to the authors, the vaccine-induced T cell response in identical twins seemed to be partly convergent and partly specific to each individual. In the study, vaccine-responding T cell clones were precisely tracked in identical twins.

What was sequenced was PBMCs. The chain joins TRBV28 to TRBJ2-3; 10 central nucleotides agree with TRBD1. This clonotype was obtained from a woman younger than 35 in good health. The CDR3 corresponds to CASSWDRGKQYF. The nucleotide sequence reads TGTGCCAGCAGTTGGGACAGGGGAAAGCAGTATTTT. With the portions outside the CDR3 filled from the reference TRBV28 and TRBJ2-3 genes, the complete variable region becomes DVKVTQSSRYLVKRTGEKVFLECVQDMDHENMFWYRQDPGLGLRLIYFSYDVKMKEKGDIPEGYSVSREKKERFSLILESASTNQTSMYLCASSWDRGKQYFGPGTRLTVL.